This T cell receptor (beta chain) originates from a study of radiotherapy plus CTLA-4 blockade in lung cancer. This CDR3 has 14 residues. The J segment lost 2 bases and the V segment lost 5 bases, leaving 5 bases of the junction unmatched. Germline-derived CDR1 and CDR2 are LNHDA and SQIVND (reference sequence). Profiling relied on immunoSEQ multiplex PCR, and the TCRdb table lists in-frame clones only, not all of them. This table has tens of thousands of clones, around nine tenths appearing once. The clonotype originates from a human donor with non-small cell lung cancer that progressed on radiotherapy plus ipilimumab. The material sequenced was peripheral blood, taken from a patient treated with radiotherapy plus ipilimumab. The chain has TRBV19 and TRBJ2-7; the match to TRBD2 covers 8 bases. CDR3 sequence: CASSLNGGAYEQYF. The DNA for the CDR3 is TGTGCCAGTAGTTTAAACGGGGGGGCCTACGAGCAGTACTTC.